This TCR beta chain was obtained from a study of T cell responses to AZD1222 COVID-19 vaccine. Assay: immunoSEQ multiplex PCR; the TCRdb copy retains only in-frame clones and omits some. The sample lists 95,000 to 150,000 clones, roughly 89% occurring once. Overall study findings and caveats: The study sampled repertoires only after the peak T cell response. Spike-specific TCR depth and breadth grew after two AZD1222 doses.

For this clone: Its antigen remains unknown.

The length of the CDR3 is 16 residues. V lost 2 bases to trimming and J lost 2 bases; unmatched junction nucleotides: 6. The material was peripheral blood, obtained on day 0 of AZD1222 vaccination. The sequence came from an adult in good health. The chain recombines TRBV23-1 with TRBJ2-5, with TRBD2 matching over 9 bases. TRBV23-1 is treated as an ORF (open reading frame) with a function not yet certain. The CDR3 protein is CASSQGAGGTQETQYF. Written as DNA, the CDR3 is TGCGCCAGCAGTCAAGGGGCGGGAGGGACACAAGAGACCCAGTACTTC.